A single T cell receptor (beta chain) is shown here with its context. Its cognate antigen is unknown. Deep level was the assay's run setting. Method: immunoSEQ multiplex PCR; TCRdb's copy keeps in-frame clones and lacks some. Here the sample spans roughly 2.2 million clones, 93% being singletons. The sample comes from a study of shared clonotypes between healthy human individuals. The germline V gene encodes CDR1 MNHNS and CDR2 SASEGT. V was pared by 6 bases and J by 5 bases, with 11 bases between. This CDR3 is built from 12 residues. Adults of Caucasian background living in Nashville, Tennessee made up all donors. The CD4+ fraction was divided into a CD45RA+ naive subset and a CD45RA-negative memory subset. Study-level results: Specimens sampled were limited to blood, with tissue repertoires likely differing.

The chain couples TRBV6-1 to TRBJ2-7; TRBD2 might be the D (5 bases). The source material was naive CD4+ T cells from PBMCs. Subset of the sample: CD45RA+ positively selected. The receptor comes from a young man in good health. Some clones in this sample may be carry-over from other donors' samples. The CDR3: CASRFMGDEQYF. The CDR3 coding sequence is TGTGCCAGCAGGTTCATGGGAGACGAGCAGTACTTC.